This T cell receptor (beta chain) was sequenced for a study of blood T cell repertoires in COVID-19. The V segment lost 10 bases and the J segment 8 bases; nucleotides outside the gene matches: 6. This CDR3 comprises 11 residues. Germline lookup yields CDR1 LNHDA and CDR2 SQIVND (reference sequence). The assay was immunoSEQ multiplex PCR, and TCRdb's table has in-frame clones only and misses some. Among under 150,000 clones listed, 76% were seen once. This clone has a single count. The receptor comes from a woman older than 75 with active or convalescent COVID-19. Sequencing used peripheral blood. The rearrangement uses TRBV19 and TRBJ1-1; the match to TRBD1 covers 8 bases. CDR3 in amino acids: CATINRGEAFF. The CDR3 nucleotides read TGTGCCACCATAAACAGGGGGGAAGCTTTCTTT.